This is a list of T cell receptor beta chains from one sample in a study of blood T cell repertoires in COVID-19. The assay was immunoSEQ multiplex PCR, and TCRdb's table has in-frame clones only and misses some. The table has roughly 100,000 clones, around 80% seen once; the top ten hold about 7%. Sample: peripheral blood. The receptors come from a man aged 70-80 years with acute or convalescent COVID-19. CDR3s include the opening cysteine and the closing phenylalanine or tryptophan. Fields, in order: D gene, clone size, V gene, J gene, CDR3 DNA, CDR3 protein. D genes are given only for firm matches. Clone size is given for some rows only: seen once, a few or many times, or a class if the clone is expanded.

TRBD1	NA	TRBV7-9	TRBJ1-1	TGTGCCAGCAGTTACCGGGACAGGGGAGCTGAAGCTTTCTTT	CASSYRDRGAEAFF
NA	NA	TRBV29-1	TRBJ2-1	TGCAGCGTTGAACCCCCTCCACTTGTCGCGGAGCAGTTCTTC	CSVEPPPLVAEQFF
TRBD2	NA	TRBV5-1	TRBJ2-3	TGCGCCAGCAGTTCCGGGACTAGCGGGAGCACAGATACGCAGTATTTT	CASSSGTSGSTDTQYF
TRBD2	medium-sized	TRBV5-1	TRBJ2-1	TGCGCCAGCAGCTTGGAGCTGGCGGGGGGGCAGAATGAGCAGTTCTTC	CASSLELAGGQNEQFF
NA	NA	TRBV2	TRBJ2-7	TGTGCCAGCAGTGAAGATAGGGGTACCTACGAGCAGTACTTC	CASSEDRGTYEQYF
NA	once	TRBV6-1	TRBJ1-5	TGTGCCAGCAGTGAAGGCAGGGGCTTCAATCAGCCCCAGCATTTT	CASSEGRGFNQPQHF
TRBD2	NA	TRBV5-4	TRBJ2-3	TGTGCCAGCAGCTTGGGGGCTAGCGGGGGGCTCACAGATACGCAGTATTTT	CASSLGASGGLTDTQYF
TRBD2	NA	TRBV7-9	TRBJ2-1	TGTGCCAGCAGCTCCCCCGGGGGGGGACCCGCCAATGAGCAGTTCTTC	CASSSPGGGPANEQFF
TRBD1	NA	TRBV6-5	TRBJ1-1	TGTGCCGGTTCCCGACAGGGAACGACTGAAGCTTTCTTT	CAGSRQGTTEAFF
NA	NA	TRBV9	TRBJ1-4	TGTGCCAGCAGCCCGGGGGGGGGAACTAATGAAAAACTGTTTTTT	CASSPGGGTNEKLFF
TRBD1	NA	TRBV7-3	TRBJ2-7	TGTGCCAGCAGCCCGGGGACAGGTTTCTACGAGCAGTACTTC	CASSPGTGFYEQYF
NA	NA	TRBV2	TRBJ1-5	TGTGCCAGCAGTTCAGGCTACAATCAGCCCCAGCATTTT	CASSSGYNQPQHF
NA	once	TRBV12-3/TRBV12-4	TRBJ2-5	TGTGCCAGCAGTTTAGCGGTGGAGACGCCCCAGTACTTC	CASSLAVETPQYF
NA	NA	TRBV12-3/TRBV12-4	TRBJ1-1	TGTGCCAGCAGTCCGAGTTTAGGGGCTGAAGCTTTCTTT	CASSPSLGAEAFF
NA	NA	TRBV30	TRBJ1-1	TGTGCCTGGACCCCGACACATATGACGAACACTGAAGCTTTCTTT	CAWTPTHMTNTEAFF